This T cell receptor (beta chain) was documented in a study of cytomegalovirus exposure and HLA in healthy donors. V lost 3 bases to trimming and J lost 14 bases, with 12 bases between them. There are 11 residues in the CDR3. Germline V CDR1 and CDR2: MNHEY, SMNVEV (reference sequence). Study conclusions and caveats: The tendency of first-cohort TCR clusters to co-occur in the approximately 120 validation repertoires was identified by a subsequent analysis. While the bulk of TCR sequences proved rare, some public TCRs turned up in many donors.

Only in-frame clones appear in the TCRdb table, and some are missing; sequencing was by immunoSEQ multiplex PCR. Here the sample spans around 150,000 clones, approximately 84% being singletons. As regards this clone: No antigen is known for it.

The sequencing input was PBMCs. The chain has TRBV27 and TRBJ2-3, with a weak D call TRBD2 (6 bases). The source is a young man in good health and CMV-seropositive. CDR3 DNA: TGTGCCAGCAGTTTCCGGGGGATGTGGTATTTT. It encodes CASSFRGMWYF.